The 8 T cell receptor beta chains below were found in one sample sequenced in a study of shared clonotypes between healthy human individuals. Data came from immunoSEQ multiplex PCR; TCRdb stores just in-frame clones and leaves some out. This table has around 1,100,000 clones, around three quarters appearing once. The sample comprised memory CD4+ T cells from PBMCs. As for subset: CD45RA-negative fraction. The receptor set was obtained from a man aged 18 to 35 in good health. Some clones in this sample may be carry-over from other donors' samples.

The V gene is TRBV18, the J gene TRBJ2-1; no definite D call. Germline V gives CDR1 KGHSH, CDR2 LQKENI. The CDR3 totals 13 residues. V dropped 0 bases and J dropped 5 bases, with 5 bases sitting between them. The CDR3 DNA follows: TGTGCCAGCTCACCACCCGTGGACAATGAGCAGTTCTTC. Protein: CASSPPVDNEQFF.

This chain uses TRBV30 with TRBJ2-1; D possibly corresponds to TRBD1 (6 bases). The CDR3 extends over 15 amino acids. Germline CDR1 GTSNPN, CDR2 SVGIG (reference sequence). Deletions cut 0 bases from V and 7 bases from J, with 16 bases between. The DNA of the CDR3 is TGTGCCTGGAGTGTACAGGGCAGGGGTTTTAATGAGCAGTTCTTC. Protein sequence: CAWSVQGRGFNEQFF.

The V and J genes are TRBV4-1 and TRBJ2-3; 9 bases fit TRBD1. V dropped 0 bases and J dropped 5; count of bases not matched to a gene: 9. This CDR3 has 17 residues. From germline, CDR1 is MGHRA and CDR2 YSYEKL. The CDR3 sequence is CASSQDQRNRGRDTQYF. For the CDR3, the DNA is TGCGCCAGCAGCCAAGATCAAAGGAACAGGGGGCGAGATACGCAGTATTTT.

In the case of this clone: Other DNA sequences of this sample code for an identical CDR3. The chain has TRBV28 and TRBJ1-4, with D maybe TRBD1 (5 bases). V gave up 3 bases and J gave up 4 bases, with 12 bases separating them. This CDR3 has 15 amino acids. Germline lookup yields CDR1 MDHEN and CDR2 SYDVKM. Here the CDR3 DNA reads TGTGCCAGCAGTTTGGCCGGGGGGGGTAATGAAAAACTGTTTTTT. Residues: CASSLAGGGNEKLFF.

J is TRBJ2-3 and V is TRBV9; a weak D match, TRBD2 (6 bases). The CDR3 has 12 amino acids. In germline, CDR1 is SGDLS, CDR2 YYNGEE. V dropped 7 bases and J dropped 0 bases, with 6 bases sitting between them. CDR3 sequence: CASGGSTDTQYF. In DNA, the CDR3 is TGTGCCAGCGGAGGGAGCACAGATACGCAGTATTTT.

In this sample, this clone turned up once. The gene calls are TRBV4-1 and TRBJ2-7; 7 bases line up with TRBD2. V shed 3 bases and J 3 bases; nucleotides not matched to a gene: 8. Germline CDR1 and CDR2: MGHRA and YSYEKL. There are 15 residues in the CDR3. CDR3 amino acids: CASSQPGRGIYEQYF. CDR3 bases: TGCGCCAGCAGCCAGCCAGGGAGGGGTATCTACGAGCAGTACTTC.

This clone was seen once. The chain has TRBV7-6 and TRBJ2-1; 10 bases fit TRBD2. The V gene's germline CDR1 is SGHVS and CDR2 FNYEAQ. The ends lost 5 bases at V and 6 bases at J; junction bases unmatched: 7. CDR3 length: 15 residues. CDR3 nucleotides: TGTGCCAGCAGCCCTCTAGCGGGAGTTCGCAATGAGCAGTTCTTC. This sequence encodes CASSPLAGVRNEQFF.

The chain couples TRBV19 to TRBJ2-5; 11 positions match TRBD2. The ends lost 8 bases at V and 5 bases at J; junction bases unmatched: 10. Germline assignment: CDR1 LNHDA and CDR2 SQIVND (reference sequence). There are 15 residues in the CDR3. The CDR3 nucleotides read TGTGCCAGTGCCGAGGCTAGCGGGAGGCGGGAGACCCAGTACTTC. Translated: CASAEASGRRETQYF.